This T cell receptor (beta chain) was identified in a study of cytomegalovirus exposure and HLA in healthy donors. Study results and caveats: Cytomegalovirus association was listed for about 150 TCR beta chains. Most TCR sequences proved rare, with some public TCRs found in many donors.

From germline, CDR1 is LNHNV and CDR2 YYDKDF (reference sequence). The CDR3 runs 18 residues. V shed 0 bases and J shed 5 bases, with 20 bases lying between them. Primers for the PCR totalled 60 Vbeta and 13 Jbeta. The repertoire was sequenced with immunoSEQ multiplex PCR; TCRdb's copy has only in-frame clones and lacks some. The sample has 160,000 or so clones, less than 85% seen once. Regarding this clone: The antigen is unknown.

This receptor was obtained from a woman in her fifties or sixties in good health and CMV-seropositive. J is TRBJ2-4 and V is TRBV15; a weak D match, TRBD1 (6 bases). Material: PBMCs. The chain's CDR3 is CATSRDFSSGTQQNIQYF. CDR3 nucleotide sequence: TGTGCCACCAGCAGAGATTTTAGTTCGGGGACACAACAAAACATTCAGTACTTC.